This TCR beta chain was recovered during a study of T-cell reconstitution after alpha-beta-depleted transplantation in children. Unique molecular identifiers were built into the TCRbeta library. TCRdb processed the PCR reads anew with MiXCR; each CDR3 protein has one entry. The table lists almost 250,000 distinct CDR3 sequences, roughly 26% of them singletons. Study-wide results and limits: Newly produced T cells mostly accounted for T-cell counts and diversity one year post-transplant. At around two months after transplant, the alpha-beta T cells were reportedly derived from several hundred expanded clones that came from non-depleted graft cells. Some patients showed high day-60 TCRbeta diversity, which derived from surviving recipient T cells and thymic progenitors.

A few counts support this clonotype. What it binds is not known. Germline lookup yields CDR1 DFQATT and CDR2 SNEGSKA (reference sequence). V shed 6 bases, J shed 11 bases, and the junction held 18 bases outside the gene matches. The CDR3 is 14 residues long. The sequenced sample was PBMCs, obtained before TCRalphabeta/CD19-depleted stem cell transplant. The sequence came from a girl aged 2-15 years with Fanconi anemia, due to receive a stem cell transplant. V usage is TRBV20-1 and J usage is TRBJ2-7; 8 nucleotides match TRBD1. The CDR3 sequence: CSADTGDRLKVEYF. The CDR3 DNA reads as TGCAGTGCGGACACGGGGGACAGGCTAAAGGTGGAGTACTTC.